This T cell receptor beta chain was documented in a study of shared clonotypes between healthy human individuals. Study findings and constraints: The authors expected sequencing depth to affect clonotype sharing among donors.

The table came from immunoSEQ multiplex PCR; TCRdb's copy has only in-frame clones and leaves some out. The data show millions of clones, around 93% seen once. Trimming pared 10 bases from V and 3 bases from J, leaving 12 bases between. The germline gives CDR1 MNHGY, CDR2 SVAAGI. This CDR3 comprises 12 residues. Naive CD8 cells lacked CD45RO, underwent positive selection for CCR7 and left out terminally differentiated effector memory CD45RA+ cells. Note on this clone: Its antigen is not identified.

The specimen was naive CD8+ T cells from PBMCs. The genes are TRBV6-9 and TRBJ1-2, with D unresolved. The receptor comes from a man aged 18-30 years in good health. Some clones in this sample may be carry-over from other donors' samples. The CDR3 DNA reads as TGTGCCACCCGATACCTCCACTATGGCTACACCTTC. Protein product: CATRYLHYGYTF.